The clone carrying this TCR beta chain has only a few counts. Other DNA sequences of this sample code for an identical CDR3. The assay was immunoSEQ multiplex PCR, and TCRdb's table has in-frame clones only and misses some. The sample carries 81,000 or so clones, approximately 90% recorded once. The CDR3 runs 17 residues. The germline CDR1 and CDR2 sequences are KGHSH and LQKENI. The V end lost 1 base, the J end lost 0 bases, and 12 bases lay between the germline ends. The source of the sample is a study of blood T cell repertoires in COVID-19. Overall study: Samples of COVID-19 (acute and convalescent) were obtained from the United States, Italy and Spain. Sources were T cells, B-cell-depleted T cells, or PBMCs; the material itself was cDNA or gDNA.

The J gene is TRBJ2-2, the V gene TRBV18, with TRBD1 as a possible D gene (6 bases). This receptor was identified in a man between 65 and 85 years old with active or convalescent COVID-19. The sequencing sample was made of peripheral blood. The CDR3 DNA reads as TGTGCCAGCTCACCACGGCTACAGGGATCGAACACCGGGGAGCTGTTTTTT. It codes for CASSPRLQGSNTGELFF.